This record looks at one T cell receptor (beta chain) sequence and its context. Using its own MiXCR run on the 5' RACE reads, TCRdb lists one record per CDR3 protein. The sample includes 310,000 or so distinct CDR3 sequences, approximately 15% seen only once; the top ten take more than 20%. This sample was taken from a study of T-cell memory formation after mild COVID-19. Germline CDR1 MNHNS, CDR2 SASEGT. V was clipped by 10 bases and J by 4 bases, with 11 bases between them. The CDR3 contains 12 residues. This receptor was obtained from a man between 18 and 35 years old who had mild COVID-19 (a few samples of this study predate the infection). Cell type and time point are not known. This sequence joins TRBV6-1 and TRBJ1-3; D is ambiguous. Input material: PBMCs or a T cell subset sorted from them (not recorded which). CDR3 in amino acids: CATRIAGNTIYF. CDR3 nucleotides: TGTGCCACCAGGATTGCCGGAAACACCATATATTTT.